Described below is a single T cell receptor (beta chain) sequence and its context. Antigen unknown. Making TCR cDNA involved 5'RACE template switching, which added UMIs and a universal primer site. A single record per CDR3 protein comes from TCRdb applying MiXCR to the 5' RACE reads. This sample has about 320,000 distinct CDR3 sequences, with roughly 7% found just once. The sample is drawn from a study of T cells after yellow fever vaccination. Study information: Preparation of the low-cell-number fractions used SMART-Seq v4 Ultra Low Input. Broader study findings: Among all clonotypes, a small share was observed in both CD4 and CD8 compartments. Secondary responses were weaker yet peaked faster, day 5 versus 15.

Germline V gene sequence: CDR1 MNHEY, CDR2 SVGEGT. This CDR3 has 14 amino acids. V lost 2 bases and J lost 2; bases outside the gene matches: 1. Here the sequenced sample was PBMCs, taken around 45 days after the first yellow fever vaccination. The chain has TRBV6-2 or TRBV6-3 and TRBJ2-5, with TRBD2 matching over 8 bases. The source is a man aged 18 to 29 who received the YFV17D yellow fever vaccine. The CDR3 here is CASSYAGGQETQYF. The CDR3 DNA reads TGTGCCAGCAGTTACGCGGGGGGTCAAGAGACCCAGTACTTC.